The 16 T cell receptor beta chains given below trace back to one sample, sequenced in a study of T cells in localized non-small cell lung cancer. The protocol was immunoSEQ multiplex PCR, while the TCRdb copy is restricted to in-frame clones and leaves out a portion. The sample shows roughly 990 clones, around 33% of them seen only once. Sequencing used lung tumor tissue, obtained before any cancer treatment. These receptors were obtained from a man between 40 and 70 years old with stage I lung adenocarcinoma.

This rearrangement joins TRBV10-2 to TRBJ1-2, with 7 bases fitting TRBD1. CDR3 size: 14 residues. Losses at the gene ends were 7 bases for V and 4 bases for J; bases not matched to a gene: 9. Germline V gene lookup returns CDR1 WSHSY and CDR2 SAAADI. CDR3 sequence reads: CASTKEGASYGYTF. CDR3 DNA sequence: TGCGCCAGCACGAAAGAGGGGGCCAGCTATGGCTACACCTTC.

For the CDR3, the DNA is TGTGCCAGCCGCAACGCGGGCCTACGATCCTACAATGAGCAGTTCTTC. Translation: CASRNAGLRSYNEQFF. The rearrangement uses TRBV28 and TRBJ2-1; possible D gene TRBD2, 5 bases. V was trimmed by 8 bases and J by 1 base, leaving 18 bases between them. The CDR3 is made up of 16 amino acids. The germline gives CDR1 MDHEN, CDR2 SYDVKM.

The sample holds a few counts of this clone. The chain has TRBV6-8 and TRBJ1-2, with TRBD1 as a possible D gene (5 bases). The V end lost 2 bases, the J end lost 6 bases, and 10 bases lay between the germline ends. Germline CDR1 and CDR2: MNHGY and SAAAGT. CDR3 length: 13 amino acids. The chain's CDR3 is CASSYMGGNGYTF. CDR3 DNA: TGTGCCAGCAGTTACATGGGGGGTAATGGCTACACCTTC.

The chain carries TRBV29-1 and TRBJ2-3; 9 bases are a match to TRBD2. The V and J ends lost 5 bases and 4 bases, in that order; junction bases with no gene match: 7. The CDR3 has 14 amino acids. Germline CDR1 SQVTM, CDR2 ANQGSEA. CDR3 sequence (DNA): TGCAGCGTTCGTGGACTAGCGAGCCCAGATACGCAGTATTTT. Protein: CSVRGLASPDTQYF.

In its sample, this clone was seen a few times. The gene calls are TRBV11-3 and TRBJ2-1; possibly TRBD1 or TRBD2 for D (5 bases each). From germline, CDR1 is SGHNT and CDR2 YENEEA. The CDR3 runs to 15 residues. Trimming pared 8 bases from V and 8 bases from J, leaving 22 bases between. The CDR3 DNA sequence: TGTGCCAGCGATTGGAGTAGGGTGGTGGGGGATGAGCAGTTCTTC. Its protein product is CASDWSRVVGDEQFF.

This clone has a handful of counts. V gene TRBV7-4 combines with J gene TRBJ2-3; D is possibly TRBD1 (5 bases). Per germline, CDR1 SGHVT and CDR2 SQSDAQ. V was pared by 5 bases and J by 2 bases, with 8 bases between. The CDR3 has 13 residues. The DNA of the CDR3 is TGTGCCAGCAGCATGGGGCTCACAGATACGCAGTATTTT. Translated, it gives CASSMGLTDTQYF.

This clone was seen just once. The CDR3: CAISEGGGSTEAFF. The CDR3 coding sequence is TGTGCCATCAGTGAGGGGGGAGGGAGCACTGAAGCTTTCTTT. This chain joins TRBV10-3 and TRBJ1-1, with D possibly matching TRBD1 (5 bases). This CDR3 is 14 amino acids long. Germline lookup yields CDR1 ENHRY and CDR2 SYGVKD. The V end lost 2 bases, the J end lost 4 bases, and 11 bases lay between the germline ends.

The rearrangement joins TRBV28 to TRBJ1-5; 10 bases agree with TRBD1. The V and J ends lost 6 bases and 5 bases, in that order; junction bases with no gene match: 1. This CDR3 comprises 13 residues. The germline gives CDR1 MDHEN, CDR2 SYDVKM. DNA for the CDR3: TGTGCCAGCAGGGGGACAGGGGATCAGCCCCAGCATTTT. Its protein product is CASRGTGDQPQHF.

This rearrangement joins TRBV30 to TRBJ2-7, with 8 bases aligning to TRBD2. CDR3 size: 16 residues. Trimming cost V 0 bases and J 2 bases; bases outside gene matches: 9. From germline, CDR1 is GTSNPN and CDR2 SVGIG (reference sequence). CDR3 protein: CAWSVLAGPIAYEQYF. CDR3 sequence (DNA): TGTGCCTGGAGTGTATTAGCGGGACCAATCGCCTACGAGCAGTACTTC.

By its share, this clone is medium-sized. The chain is built from TRBV6-8 and TRBJ1-1, with D perhaps TRBD1 (6 bases). This CDR3 spans 16 amino acids. Germline V gene sequence: CDR1 MNHGY, CDR2 SAAAGT. V was pared by 8 bases and J by 1 base, with 20 bases between. The CDR3 protein is CASPGWGTKRNTEAFF. For the CDR3, the DNA is TGTGCCAGCCCGGGGTGGGGGACAAAGAGGAACACTGAAGCTTTCTTT.

The chain employs TRBV18 and TRBJ1-2; 9 positions agree with TRBD1. The CDR3 covers 17 residues. Per germline, CDR1 KGHSH and CDR2 LQKENI. Trimming removed 0 bases from V and 4 bases from J; junction bases left unmatched: 9. This CDR3 reads CASSPPMRQGGSYGYTF. CDR3 DNA: TGTGCCAGCTCACCACCGATGAGACAGGGGGGGAGCTATGGCTACACCTTC. The full variable domain, with the rest looked up from reference TRBV18 and TRBJ1-2, is NAGVMQNPRHLVRRRGQEARLRCSPMKGHSHVYWYRQLPEEGLKFMVYLQKENIIDESGMPKERFSAEFPKEGPSILRIQQVVRGDSAAYFCASSPPMRQGGSYGYTFGSGTRLTVV.

The rearrangement links TRBV19 to TRBJ1-5, with 7 positions matching TRBD1. This CDR3 is built from 16 residues. CDR1 is LNHDA, CDR2 SQIVND, per germline (reference sequence). V shed 5 bases, J shed 0 bases, and the junction held 7 bases outside the gene matches. The CDR3 region has the DNA TGTGCCAGTAGTCGAAAGACAGGGAATAGCAATCAGCCCCAGCATTTT. Translating gives CASSRKTGNSNQPQHF.

This clone has more than one count but fewer than ten. J is TRBJ1-3 and V is TRBV18; a weak D match, TRBD1 (5 bases). Germline V gives CDR1 KGHSH, CDR2 LQKENI. The CDR3 is made up of 15 amino acids. V lost 3 bases to trimming and J lost 4 bases, with 13 bases between them. The CDR3 DNA reads as TGTGCCAGCTCACCGGGCGGGACGGGAGGAAACACCATATATTTT. Protein: CASSPGGTGGNTIYF.

This clone was picked up a small number of times. V is TRBV18 and J is TRBJ2-3; 7 nucleotides align to TRBD1. This CDR3 has 17 amino acids. CDR1 is KGHSH, CDR2 LQKENI, per germline. The ends lost 0 bases at V and 0 bases at J; junction bases unmatched: 6. CDR3 residues: CASSPPEDRFSTDTQYF. The CDR3 region has the DNA TGTGCCAGCTCACCACCTGAGGACAGGTTTAGCACAGATACGCAGTATTTT.

This chain uses TRBV6-8 with TRBJ1-2; D not resolved. V lost 4 bases to trimming and J lost 4 bases, with 7 bases between them. The CDR3 has 12 residues. Germline-derived CDR1 and CDR2 are MNHGY and SAAAGT. Here the CDR3 reads CASSSTLYGYTF. In DNA, the CDR3 is TGTGCCAGCAGTTCCACTCTCTATGGCTACACCTTC.

This clone appeared a few times. The rearrangement joins TRBV30 to TRBJ1-3, with D uncertain. The V and J ends lost 3 bases and 3 bases respectively, with 6 bases between them. Germline assignment: CDR1 GTSNPN and CDR2 SVGIG (reference sequence). The CDR3 consists of 12 residues. CDR3 in amino acids: CAWRGFGNTIYF. The CDR3 DNA is TGTGCCTGGAGGGGTTTTGGAAACACCATATATTTT.